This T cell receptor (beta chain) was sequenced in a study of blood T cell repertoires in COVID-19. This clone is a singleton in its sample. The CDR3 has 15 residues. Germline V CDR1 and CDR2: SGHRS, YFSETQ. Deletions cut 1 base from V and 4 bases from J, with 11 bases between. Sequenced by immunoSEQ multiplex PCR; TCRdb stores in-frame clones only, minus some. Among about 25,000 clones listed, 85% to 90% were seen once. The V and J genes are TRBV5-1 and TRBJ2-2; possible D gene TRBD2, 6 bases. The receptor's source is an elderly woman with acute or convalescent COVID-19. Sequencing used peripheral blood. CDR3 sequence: CASSLRSSGTGELFF. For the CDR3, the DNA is TGCGCCAGCAGCTTGCGTAGTAGCGGCACCGGGGAGCTGTTTTTT.